The rows below give T cell receptor beta chains drawn from one sample of a study of shared clonotypes between healthy human individuals. Using immunoSEQ multiplex PCR, the repertoire was profiled, and TCRdb retains in-frame clones only, with some absent. The table has about 2 million clones, roughly 96% seen once. Material for sequencing was naive CD4+ T cells sorted from blood. These receptors were obtained from a man between 18 and 35 years old in good health. CDR3s leave out the opening cysteine and the closing phenylalanine or tryptophan. Each record gives: J gene, CDR3 length, V gene, CDR3 protein.

>TRBJ2-5|10|TRBV2
ASRSQGETQY
>TRBJ2-7|12|TRBV5-1
ASSLGTGTYEQY
>TRBJ1-2|14|TRBV10-3
AITGGALDSGFGYT
>TRBJ1-2|12|TRBV7-3
ASSFPGQTYGYT
>TRBJ1-1|12|TRBV5-4
ASSLRDTNTEAF
>TRBJ2-7|10|TRBV5-1
ASSKGQYEQY
>TRBJ2-7|13|TRBV19
ASRPGRVNSYEQY
>TRBJ2-6|12|TRBV5-1
ASTIGHGANVLT
>TRBJ2-5|13|TRBV4-3
ASSQDGTGSGTQY
>TRBJ2-5|14|TRBV6-6
ASSYDLAGAGETQY
>TRBJ2-5|15|TRBV27
ASSFPRTGGSQETQY
>TRBJ1-1|10|TRBV6-5
ASSYGTSGAF
>TRBJ2-2|13|TRBV15
ATGRDRLNTGELF
>TRBJ1-5|10|TRBV6-1
ASSEGLQPQH
>TRBJ2-3|12|TRBV5-4
ASSLATSTDTQY
>TRBJ1-3|12|TRBV6-5
ASSRDRGTDTIY
>TRBJ1-6|14|TRBV5-1
ASSLGQGKNNSPLH
>TRBJ2-5|12|TRBV7-9
ASSSGTSQETQY
>TRBJ2-7|11|TRBV6-1
ASSETGQQVQY
>TRBJ2-3|12|TRBV4-2
ASSPIQGTDTQY
>TRBJ1-2|13|TRBV7-3
ASSSRQGQNYGYT
>TRBJ2-2|13|TRBV5-1
ASSLIWGSGGELF
>TRBJ2-7|13|TRBV27
ASTRAGAGVDEQY
>TRBJ2-3|17|TRBV5-1
ASSLPPGTSPWVSDTQY
>TRBJ2-3|12|TRBV12-5
ASGISGGTDTQY